This T cell receptor (beta chain) derives from a study of blood T cells in healthy people across ages. A J-beta primer mix and a sample-barcoded 5' primer were used in a second PCR of roughly 6 to 12 cycles. MiXCR was run by TCRdb on the 5' RACE reads, yielding one entry per CDR3 protein. The data contain 950,000 to 1,200,000 distinct CDR3 sequences, 30% to 40% of them seen just once; the ten biggest clones take up roughly 13%. This clonotype was detected only a few times. This clonotype originated in a man aged 18-30 years in good health. The specimen was blood.

In DNA, the CDR3 is TGCGCCAGCAGCCAAAGCAGGGAGTACACTGAAGCTTTCTTT. As protein: CASSQSREYTEAFF. The gene calls are TRBV4-3 and TRBJ1-1; D is perhaps TRBD1 (5 bases). Germline loops: CDR1 LGHNA, CDR2 YSLEER. The CDR3 sequence is 14 residues long. Between the trimmed V and J ends, which lost 2 bases and 3 bases, there was a span of 10 bases.